The 7 T cell receptor beta chains in this list originate from one sample, sequenced in a study of blood T cell repertoires in COVID-19. The data were produced by immunoSEQ multiplex PCR, yet TCRdb's version contains in-frame clones alone and is incomplete. The repertoire holds 120,000 or so clones, roughly 87% seen once, with more than 20% in the top ten. The source material was peripheral blood. The origin of the receptors is a woman aged 80 or over with acute or convalescent COVID-19.

As regards this clone: Different DNA sequences within this sample yield the same CDR3. V usage is TRBV2 and J usage is TRBJ1-2, with unresolved D. V lost 3 bases and J 4 bases, leaving 6 bases between the germline ends. Germline V gene lookup returns CDR1 SNHLY and CDR2 FYNNEI. CDR3 size: 12 residues. DNA of the CDR3: TGTGCCAGCAGTGACAGCGGCTATGGCTACACCTTC. Its translation: CASSDSGYGYTF.

This chain uses TRBV16 with TRBJ1-1; 8 bases fit TRBD1. V gave up 6 bases and J gave up 1 base; unmatched junction bases: 7. From germline, CDR1 is KGHSY and CDR2 FQNENV. This CDR3 has 15 amino acids. This CDR3 is CASSDRGLGNTEAFF. The DNA of the CDR3 is TGTGCCAGCAGTGACAGGGGCTTAGGGAACACTGAAGCTTTCTTT.

The chain employs TRBV19 and TRBJ1-5; D is ambiguous. Germline CDR1 is LNHDA and CDR2 is SQIVND (reference sequence). V gave up 3 bases and J gave up 2 bases, with 5 bases separating them. The CDR3 runs to 13 residues. Here the CDR3 DNA reads TGTGCCAGTAGTATTTATGGCAATCAGCCCCAGCATTTT. Residues: CASSIYGNQPQHF.

The CDR3 sequence is CASSPQGALSPGAFF. The DNA of the CDR3 is TGCGCCAGCAGCCCTCAGGGGGCGCTGAGCCCGGGCGCTTTCTTT. The rearrangement joins TRBV5-1 to TRBJ1-1; TRBD1 matches at 8 bases. V was pared by 4 bases and J by 11 bases, with 16 bases of the junction left unmatched. Germline loops: CDR1 SGHRS, CDR2 YFSETQ. The CDR3 is 15 amino acids.

This clone appeared once. This sequence joins TRBV29-1 and TRBJ1-3; TRBD1 matches 8 bases. V trimming: 7 bases; J trimming: 9 bases; junction bases outside the gene matches: 14. Germline loops: CDR1 SQVTM, CDR2 ANQGSEA. The CDR3 length is 14 residues. The CDR3 loop reads CSAQTGTGGSTIYF. For the CDR3, the DNA is TGCAGCGCTCAAACCGGGACAGGAGGGAGCACCATATATTTT.

CDR3 sequence: CAIDSGNQPQHF. CDR3 coding DNA: TGTGCGATAGACAGTGGCAATCAGCCCCAGCATTTT. The rearrangement joins TRBV28 to TRBJ1-5; D perhaps matches TRBD1 (5 bases). Germline assignment: CDR1 MDHEN and CDR2 SYDVKM. The CDR3 loop spans 12 amino acids.

This chain uses TRBV5-1 with TRBJ2-5, with a tentative D call TRBD2 (6 bases). Per the germline V gene, CDR1 is SGHRS and CDR2 is YFSETQ. Between the trimmed V and J ends, which lost 5 bases and 2 bases, there was a span of 16 bases. The CDR3 spans 15 residues. As DNA, the CDR3 is TGCGCCAGCAGAGAGGGTGGGGGGATACAAGAGACCCAGTACTTC. Encoded protein: CASREGGGIQETQYF.